Reported below is one TCR beta chain. CDR3 size: 13 residues. V lost 7 bases to trimming and J lost 9 bases; unmatched junction nucleotides: 6. The V gene's germline CDR1 is SNHLY and CDR2 FYNNEI. These data are taken from a study of blood T cell repertoires in COVID-19. Measured with immunoSEQ multiplex PCR; TCRdb has only the in-frame clones, and not every one. The profile shows roughly 160,000 clones, around 84% of them singletons. This receptor was taken from a man aged 50 to 59 with active or convalescent COVID-19. J is TRBJ2-1 and V is TRBV2, with TRBD2 matching over 10 bases. The source material was peripheral blood. This CDR3 is CASILAGVVEQFF. In DNA, the CDR3 is TGTGCCAGCATCCTAGCGGGGGTGGTTGAGCAGTTCTTC.